The rows below give T cell receptor beta chains drawn from one sample of a study of vaccination and CD4 T cells after COVID-19. MiXCR, run by TCRdb on the PCR reads, gives a single entry per CDR3 protein. The sample lists around 26,000 distinct CDR3 sequences; around 50% were seen once. These receptors have no known antigen. Sequenced material: CD4+ T cells from blood, cultured in vitro, taken before SARS-CoV-2 vaccination. These receptors were obtained from a human donor who received a COVID-19 vaccine. The conserved cysteine and the conserved F or W are not part of the CDR3 here. Some rows have no size entry. The others give once, few or many, or a class for an expanded clone.

size | J | V | CDR3
once | TRBJ2-7 | TRBV11-3 | ASSLDLGGEQY
. | TRBJ2-1 | TRBV15 | ATSGLRLDYNEQF
once | TRBJ1-2 | TRBV9 | ASSVDTRTGGYT
. | TRBJ2-1 | TRBV24-1 | ATSDSVAGAPYNEQF
. | TRBJ1-6 | TRBV30 | AWSGGAGNSSPLH
. | TRBJ2-3 | TRBV6-2/TRBV6-3 | ASSYSSGESDTQY
. | TRBJ2-5 | TRBV29-1 | SVEHGQGLQETQY
. | TRBJ1-2 | TRBV23-1 | ASSRRRGRGGYT
few | TRBJ1-2 | TRBV2 | ASRGNRGELSNYGYT
. | TRBJ2-7 | TRBV19 | ASRPGQGRGYEQY
. | TRBJ1-5 | TRBV18 | ASSPFSGGGSNQPQH
few | TRBJ1-2 | TRBV30 | ACPDREGYGYT
few | TRBJ2-5 | TRBV30 | AWSVFSTSWETQY
. | TRBJ2-5 | TRBV24-1 | ATGGGKETQY
few | TRBJ1-6 | TRBV7-3 | ASSLSRTTNSPLH
few | TRBJ2-4 | TRBV27 | ASSPQLGAIQY
. | TRBJ1-6 | TRBV9 | ASRGTETYNSPLH
few | TRBJ2-1 | TRBV20-1 | SAPAAGSYNEQF
. | TRBJ1-1 | TRBV7-2 | ASGKRGGGNTEAF
. | TRBJ1-3 | TRBV6-1 | ASGERTGFGNTIY
few | TRBJ2-3 | TRBV27 | ASTLGGTDTQY
. | TRBJ2-2 | TRBV11-3 | ASSLWSTGELF
. | TRBJ2-2 | TRBV7-9 | ASSFTASSGGETGELF
few | TRBJ2-7 | TRBV24-1 | ATSDHRGREQY
. | TRBJ2-1 | TRBV2 | ASSDAGYNEQF
. | TRBJ2-2 | TRBV24-1 | ATSGSIQGASGELF
. | TRBJ2-3 | TRBV10-2 | ASTPGTGPDTQY
few | TRBJ1-2 | TRBV5-3 | ASSTPVGVGYGYT
. | TRBJ2-3 | TRBV5-4 | ASSRNPSGDTDTQY
. | TRBJ2-3 | TRBV6-1 | ASSGRGLVVGDTQY
. | TRBJ1-5 | TRBV20-1 | SARRDSRNQPQH
. | TRBJ2-1 | TRBV7-2 | ASSLDGSVTYNEQF
. | TRBJ1-4 | TRBV6-1 | ASGSHDTGTNEKLF
few | TRBJ2-7 | TRBV7-8 | ASSLADRRHEQY
. | TRBJ1-5 | TRBV12-5 | ASGLGGAWNQPQH
few | TRBJ1-5 | TRBV7-2 | ASSTREGQPQH
few | TRBJ1-2 | TRBV12-3/TRBV12-4 | ASSFTHRTGYT
once | TRBJ1-1 | TRBV10-3 | AISESRNTEAF
. | TRBJ1-2 | TRBV20-1 | SARSSTDYGYT
. | TRBJ2-1 | TRBV9 | ASSLGTSARQQF
once | TRBJ1-2 | TRBV6-5 | ASSYAPGVGYGYT
few | TRBJ1-5 | TRBV6-5 | ASSSGALGPQH
. | TRBJ2-3 | TRBV7-6 | ASSLAGGHFGVDTQY
few | TRBJ1-6 | TRBV6-1 | ASRDRVLPWSVGTVNSPLH
. | TRBJ1-2 | TRBV20-1 | SASKTGGPYGYT
medium-sized | TRBJ2-2 | TRBV30 | AWSVTSGGAGELF
few | TRBJ1-2 | TRBV7-9 | ASSSTGDNGYT
few | TRBJ2-7 | TRBV10-3 | AISDPQRGSGEQY
. | TRBJ1-2 | TRBV12-3/TRBV12-4 | ASSPSRGGSGYT
. | TRBJ2-5 | TRBV2 | ASRVKETQY
. | TRBJ1-6 | TRBV19 | ASSTGTGGYSPLH
. | TRBJ2-7 | TRBV12-5 | ASGFGRGLVYEQY
. | TRBJ1-1 | TRBV30 | AWGSNLNTEAF
. | TRBJ2-5 | TRBV5-1 | ASSSGLAGGRTEETQY
. | TRBJ2-4 | TRBV7-9 | ASSLGGLGNIQY
. | TRBJ1-5 | TRBV30 | AWSPSAGQPQR
. | TRBJ1-2 | TRBV30 | AWSPRGGILIYGYT
once | TRBJ2-2 | TRBV2 | ASSEEASGPTMNTGELF
few | TRBJ1-5 | TRBV27 | ASSLSFGQPQH